One and the same sample provided the 26 T cell receptor beta chains below, sequenced in a study of Ad26.COV2.S vaccination and SARS-CoV-2 variants. Treatment in this sample: about 20 received Ad26.COV2.S at low or high dose, single or two shots; several received placebo; per-sample allocation not given. The study sampled participants on day 63 after the first vaccine or placebo injection. Data came from immunoSEQ multiplex PCR; TCRdb stores just in-frame clones and leaves some out. In the table there are more than 250,000 clones, over 75% of which are singletons. The material was peripheral blood, obtained in a trial of Ad26.COV2.S vaccine versus placebo. These TCRs come from a person aged 18-65 years who received the Ad26.COV2.S COVID-19 vaccine or a placebo.

Worth noting for this clone: The identical CDR3 is also encoded by other nucleotide sequences in the sample. V is TRBV11-3 and J is TRBJ2-1, with no clear D. There are 12 residues in the CDR3. Germline V CDR1 and CDR2: SGHNT, YENEEA. Trimming left V 3 bases short and J 8 bases short, with 8 bases between. The CDR3 here is CASSLGGDEQFF. Written as DNA, the CDR3 is TGTGCCAGCAGCTTGGGCGGCGATGAGCAGTTCTTC.

The V call is TRBV5-1, the J call TRBJ2-2, with D maybe TRBD1 (5 bases). Trimming left V 3 bases short and J 2 bases short, with 14 bases between. Germline V gene data show CDR1 as SGHRS and CDR2 as YFSETQ. This CDR3 spans 16 amino acids. The CDR3 DNA sequence: TGCGCCAGCAGCTGGCGACAGATCGCTAACACCGGGGAGCTGTTTTTT. Translating gives CASSWRQIANTGELFF. The entire variable domain, with the rest obtained from reference TRBV5-1 and TRBJ2-2, is as follows: KAGVTQTPRYLIKTRGQQVTLSCSPISGHRSVSWYQQTPGQGLQFLFEYFSETQRNKGNFPGRFSGRQFSNSRSEMNVSTLELGDSALYLCASSWRQIANTGELFFGEGSRLTVL.

The V and J genes are TRBV5-1 and TRBJ2-3; D is unclear. V was shortened by 0 bases and J by 0 bases, with 11 bases between the two germline ends. The CDR3 is 16 residues long. Germline V gives CDR1 SGHRS, CDR2 YFSETQ. CDR3 nucleotides: TGCGCCAGCAGCTTGGTTACGGTTTCCAGCACAGATACGCAGTATTTT. Amino acids: CASSLVTVSSTDTQYF.

This chain links TRBV29-1 with TRBJ2-3; D gene uncertain. The germline V gene encodes CDR1 SQVTM and CDR2 ANQGSEA. Between the trimmed V and J ends, which lost 7 bases and 5 bases, there was a span of 7 bases. This CDR3 has 10 residues. The CDR3 region is CSAGRDTQYF. The CDR3 DNA reads as TGCAGCGCCGGAAGAGATACGCAGTATTTT.

The rearrangement joins TRBV5-1 to TRBJ1-2; 8 bases match TRBD1. Germline trimming cut 0 bases from V and 7 bases from J; bases unmatched to any gene: 8. The germline CDR1 and CDR2 sequences are SGHRS and YFSETQ. The CDR3 consists of 15 residues. The CDR3 reads CASSLAGQGARGYTF. CDR3 coding DNA: TGCGCCAGCAGCTTGGCCGGGCAGGGGGCGCGTGGCTACACCTTC.

The rearrangement uses TRBV21-1 and TRBJ2-5; no check of the table's D call, TRBD2, against the DNA was made. TRBV21-1 is recorded as a pseudogene. This CDR3 has 14 amino acids. DNA of the CDR3: TGTGCCAGCAGCAAAGTGGCTAGCGGGGGAAACCAGTACTTC. Translated, it gives CASSKVASGGNQYF.

CDR3 sequence: CASSVQGTSYAEAFF. The CDR3 region has the DNA TGTGCCAGCAGCGTACAGGGAACCTCATACGCTGAAGCTTTCTTT. This rearrangement joins TRBV5-4 to TRBJ1-1; TRBD1 might be the D (6 bases). Looked up from germline, CDR1 is SGHNT and CDR2 is YYREEE (reference sequence). The V gene lost 4 bases and the J gene lost 6 bases, with 19 bases spanning the gap. The CDR3 contains 15 residues.

V and J are TRBV5-1 and TRBJ2-5; 8 nucleotides match TRBD1. The CDR3 runs 16 residues. After removal of 0 bases from V and 2 bases from J, the junction contained 6 bases not matched to a gene. CDR1 and CDR2 from the germline V gene are SGHRS and YFSETQ. CDR3 loop: CASSLAGQGSQETQYF. CDR3 DNA sequence: TGCGCCAGCAGCTTGGCCGGACAGGGTTCTCAAGAGACCCAGTACTTC.

J is TRBJ1-1 and V is TRBV24-1, with TRBD1 matching 7 bases. The CDR3 is made up of 13 amino acids. Per the germline V gene, CDR1 is KGHDR and CDR2 is SFDVKD. V was clipped by 5 bases and J by 4 bases; unmatched bases: 3. The CDR3 DNA reads as TGTGCCACCAGTGGCCCAGGGGGCACTGAAGCTTTCTTT. This encodes CATSGPGGTEAFF.

The CDR3 DNA is TGTGCCAGCAGTGAATTGGGACAGGGGGGCGGTTTGGGCAATCAGCCCCAGCATTTT. It specifies CASSELGQGGGLGNQPQHF. The chain recombines TRBV2 with TRBJ1-5; TRBD1 matches at 11 bases. The germline CDR1 and CDR2 sequences are SNHLY and FYNNEI. This CDR3 comprises 19 residues. V shed 2 bases and J 2 bases; nucleotides not matched to a gene: 11.

The chain carries TRBV4-2 and TRBJ2-7; 7 positions agree with TRBD1. The CDR3 runs to 14 residues. CDR1 is LGHNA, CDR2 YNFKEQ, per germline. V lost 4 bases and J lost 2; bases outside the gene matches: 5. DNA of the CDR3: TGTGCCAGCAGCCCCGGACAGGCTGCCTACGAGCAGTACTTC. Translating gives CASSPGQAAYEQYF.

This clone was picked up one time. This rearrangement joins TRBV28 to TRBJ2-1, with D perhaps TRBD1 (5 bases). The CDR3 is made up of 12 amino acids. V was shortened by 6 bases and J by 7 bases, with 10 bases between the two germline ends. Looked up from germline, CDR1 is MDHEN and CDR2 is SYDVKM. CDR3 loop: CASSAGYNEQFF. The CDR3 coding sequence is TGTGCCAGCAGCGCAGGGTATAATGAGCAGTTCTTC.

J is TRBJ2-2 and V is TRBV6-5; no clear D. The CDR3 loop spans 13 amino acids. V lost 0 bases, J lost 6 bases, and 5 bases lay in between. Germline assignment: CDR1 MNHEY and CDR2 SVGAGI. The CDR3 loop is CASSYSTAGELFF. The CDR3 DNA follows: TGTGCCAGCAGTTACTCCACGGCCGGGGAGCTGTTTTTT.

Concerning this clone itself: A read error may produce the germline difference seen at one junction end. This chain uses TRBV13 with TRBJ2-3; D unclear. Germline CDR1 PRHDT, CDR2 FYEKMQ (reference sequence). The CDR3 consists of 12 residues. This CDR3 is CASSIGTDTQYF. The CDR3 DNA reads as TGTGCCAGCAGCATAGGAACAGATACGCAGTATTTT.

This chain links TRBV28 with TRBJ1-3; TRBD1 aligns across 7 bases. The length of the CDR3 is 16 residues. Unmatched junction bases numbered 8, after V lost 6 bases and J lost 0 bases. Germline V gene sequence: CDR1 MDHEN, CDR2 SYDVKM. The CDR3 DNA reads TGTGCCAGCAGGGAAGGGGGCTTACACTCTGGAAACACCATATATTTT. This codes for CASREGGLHSGNTIYF.

This clone was found once. The genes are TRBV9 and TRBJ1-4; 10 nucleotides line up with TRBD1. The V gene end was trimmed by 3 bases and the J gene end by 7 bases; junction bases not matched to a gene: 3. The germline CDR1 and CDR2 sequences are SGDLS and YYNGEE. The CDR3 is made up of 14 amino acids. The DNA of the CDR3 is TGTGCCAGCAGCGCGACAGGGGGCACTGAAAAACTGTTTTTT. This translates into CASSATGGTEKLFF.

In DNA form, the CDR3 reads TGCGCCAGCAGCCAAGTGGGTGGGAACACTGAAGCTTTCTTT. It yields the protein CASSQVGGNTEAFF. This chain links TRBV4-3 with TRBJ1-1; no clear D. Germline V lookup: CDR1 LGHNA, CDR2 YSLEER. The CDR3 has 14 residues. V gave up 1 base and J gave up 1 base, with 7 bases separating them.

In its sample, this clone was seen once. V gene TRBV27 combines with J gene TRBJ2-6, with D uncertain. The V gene lost 3 bases and the J gene lost 5 bases, with 5 bases spanning the gap. CDR3 size: 13 residues. CDR1 MNHEY and CDR2 SMNVEV come from the germline V gene (reference sequence). In nucleotides, the CDR3 is TGTGCCAGCAGTTTGGGAAGGGCCAACGTCCTGACTTTC. It translates to CASSLGRANVLTF. Looking up the rest from reference TRBV27 and TRBJ2-6 gives the full variable domain: EAQVTQNPRYLITVTGKKLTVTCSQNMNHEYMSWYRQDPGLGLRQIYYSMNVEVTDKGDVPEGYKVSRKEKRNFPLILESPSPNQTSLYFCASSLGRANVLTFGAGSRLTVL.

The chain has TRBV7-6 and TRBJ2-3, with TRBD2 matching 13 bases. The germline V gene encodes CDR1 SGHVS and CDR2 FNYEAQ. The CDR3 loop spans 16 amino acids. Unmatched junction bases numbered 4, after V lost 5 bases and J lost 2 bases. The CDR3 DNA is TGTGCCAGCAGCCTAGGACTAGCGGGGGACACAGATACGCAGTATTTT. Translating gives CASSLGLAGDTDTQYF.

The rearrangement links TRBV29-1 to TRBJ1-4; possible D gene TRBD1, 5 bases. From germline, CDR1 is SQVTM and CDR2 ANQGSEA. This CDR3 is built from 15 residues. V gave up 7 bases and J gave up 8 bases, with 23 bases separating them. This CDR3 is CSAICPGPPGEKLFF. Here the CDR3 DNA reads TGCAGCGCTATATGTCCGGGACCCCCAGGGGAAAAACTGTTTTTT.

The chain uses TRBV2 and TRBJ2-1; a possible D gene is TRBD2 (7 bases). Germline CDR1 reads SNHLY; CDR2 reads FYNNEI. The V and J ends lost 5 bases and 4 bases respectively, with 18 bases between them. CDR3 length: 16 amino acids. The CDR3 reads CASSPLWGGSYNEQFF. CDR3 coding DNA: TGTGCCAGCAGTCCGCTCTGGGGGGGCTCGTACAATGAGCAGTTCTTC. The whole variable domain, remainder taken from reference TRBV2 and TRBJ2-1, is EPEVTQTPSHQVTQMGQEVILRCVPISNHLYFYWYRQILGQKVEFLVSFYNNEISEKSEIFDDQFSVERPDGSNFTLKIRSTKLEDSAMYFCASSPLWGGSYNEQFFGPGTRLTVL.

This chain connects TRBV7-2 to TRBJ2-1, with TRBD2 identical over 10 bases. The germline CDR1 and CDR2 sequences are SGHTA and FQGNSA. V shed 4 bases and J 9 bases; nucleotides not matched to a gene: 9. This CDR3 contains 15 residues. DNA for the CDR3: TGTGCCAGCAGCTCCTTCCCAGCGGGGGGGGTTGAGCAGTTCTTC. Protein product: CASSSFPAGGVEQFF.

The chain combines TRBV7-3 with TRBJ2-7; a possible D gene is TRBD2 (5 bases). Germline V lookup: CDR1 SGHTA, CDR2 FQGTGA. The CDR3 loop spans 15 amino acids. V was trimmed by 5 bases and J by 2 bases, leaving 16 bases between them. Here the CDR3 DNA reads TGTGCCAGCAGCCTCCATGAGGGCCCCACCTACGAGCAGTACTTC. Residues: CASSLHEGPTYEQYF.

The chain joins TRBV4-2 to TRBJ1-5; D remains ambiguous. Trimming took 1 base from V and 3 from J, leaving 10 bases between them. The germline gives CDR1 LGHNA, CDR2 YNFKEQ. The CDR3 consists of 15 residues. CDR3 nucleotides: TGTGCCAGCAGCCAAGTCGACGGGTACAATCAGCCCCAGCATTTT. Translating it yields CASSQVDGYNQPQHF.

V and J are TRBV11-2 and TRBJ1-1, with D unclear. This CDR3 comprises 14 residues. The germline V gene encodes CDR1 SGHAT and CDR2 FQNNGV. V was clipped by 3 bases and J by 8 bases, with 16 bases between them. The CDR3 protein is CASSFLLVAREAFF. DNA for the CDR3: TGTGCCAGCAGCTTCCTTCTGGTCGCAAGAGAAGCTTTCTTT.

This sequence joins TRBV5-1 and TRBJ2-1; the match to TRBD2 covers 8 bases. V shed 2 bases, J shed 7 bases, and the junction held 11 bases outside the gene matches. The V gene's germline CDR1 is SGHRS and CDR2 YFSETQ. The CDR3 runs 16 residues. The chain's CDR3 is CASSFPAGTGGNEQFF. The DNA for the CDR3 is TGCGCCAGCAGCTTCCCAGCGGGCACGGGGGGGAATGAGCAGTTCTTC.